This TCR beta chain stems from a study of CD8 T cells in ankylosing spondylitis. Broader study findings: Clones that were linked to disease were CD8+ and were relatively rare in peripheral blood. Past research had described some motif variants in reactive arthritis synovial fluid and blood. Typical of ankylosing spondylitis blood, it appeared, was a TCR beta motif of eight highly homologous variants.

The CDR3 extends over 15 amino acids. In germline, CDR1 is MNHEY, CDR2 SMNVEV (reference sequence). V lost 6 bases to trimming and J lost 2 bases; unmatched junction nucleotides: 10. This clonotype was observed a handful of times. Its specificity is not known. The authors made TCR beta libraries by quantitative 5'-RACE with molecular barcodes. TCRdb re-derived calls from the 5' RACE reads in MiXCR, one entry per CDR3 protein. The top ten hold 6% of the sample, which has 150,000 or so distinct CDR3 sequences, under 35% seen once. The TCR originated in a male donor with ankylosing spondylitis. This rearrangement joins TRBV27 to TRBJ2-7; 7 positions match TRBD1. The specimen sequenced was synovial fluid, either unsorted or a sorted T cell fraction (not recorded which). For the CDR3, the DNA is TGTGCCAGCAGAAGGGCGACAGGGATCACCTACGAGCAGTACTTC. Protein: CASRRATGITYEQYF.